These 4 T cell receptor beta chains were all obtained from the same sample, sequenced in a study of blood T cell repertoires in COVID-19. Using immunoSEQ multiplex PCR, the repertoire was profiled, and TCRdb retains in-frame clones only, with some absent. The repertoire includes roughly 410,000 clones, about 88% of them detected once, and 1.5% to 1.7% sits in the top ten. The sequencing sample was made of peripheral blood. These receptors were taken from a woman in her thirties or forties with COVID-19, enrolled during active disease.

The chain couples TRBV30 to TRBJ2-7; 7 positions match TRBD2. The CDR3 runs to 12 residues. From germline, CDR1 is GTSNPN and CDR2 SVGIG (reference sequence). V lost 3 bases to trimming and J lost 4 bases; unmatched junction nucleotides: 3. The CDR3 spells CAWRGGSYEQYF. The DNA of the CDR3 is TGTGCCTGGAGGGGCGGGAGTTACGAGCAGTACTTC. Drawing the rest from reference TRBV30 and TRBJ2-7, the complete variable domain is SQTIHQWPATLVQPVGSPLSLECTVEGTSNPNLYWYRQAAGRGLQLLFYSVGIGQISSEVPQNLSASRPQDRQFILSSKKLLLSDSGFYLCAWRGGSYEQYFGPGTRLTVT.

Here the CDR3 DNA reads TGTGCCAGTAGTATAGGCCGGGCGGGGACAGATACGCAGTATTTT. The encoded protein is CASSIGRAGTDTQYF. The gene calls are TRBV19 and TRBJ2-3; D is perhaps TRBD2 (6 bases). The germline V gene encodes CDR1 LNHDA and CDR2 SQIVND (reference sequence). Trimming left V 1 base short and J 3 bases short, with 11 bases between. The CDR3 totals 15 residues.

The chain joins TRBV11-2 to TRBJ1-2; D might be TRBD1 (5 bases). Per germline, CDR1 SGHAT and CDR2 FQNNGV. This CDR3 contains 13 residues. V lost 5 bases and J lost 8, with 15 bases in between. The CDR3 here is CASSQGGLGGYTF. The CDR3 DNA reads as TGTGCCAGCAGCCAGGGCGGCCTGGGGGGCTACACCTTC.

The CDR3 spells CASSDETSGYNEQFF. In nucleotides, the CDR3 is TGTGCCAGCAGTGACGAGACTAGCGGATACAATGAGCAGTTCTTC. The V call is TRBV6-4, the J call TRBJ2-1; 9 positions agree with TRBD2. The CDR3 spans 15 residues. The junction had 3 bases not matched to a gene; V was cut back by 2 bases and J by 4 bases. Germline V gives CDR1 MRHNA, CDR2 SNTAGT.